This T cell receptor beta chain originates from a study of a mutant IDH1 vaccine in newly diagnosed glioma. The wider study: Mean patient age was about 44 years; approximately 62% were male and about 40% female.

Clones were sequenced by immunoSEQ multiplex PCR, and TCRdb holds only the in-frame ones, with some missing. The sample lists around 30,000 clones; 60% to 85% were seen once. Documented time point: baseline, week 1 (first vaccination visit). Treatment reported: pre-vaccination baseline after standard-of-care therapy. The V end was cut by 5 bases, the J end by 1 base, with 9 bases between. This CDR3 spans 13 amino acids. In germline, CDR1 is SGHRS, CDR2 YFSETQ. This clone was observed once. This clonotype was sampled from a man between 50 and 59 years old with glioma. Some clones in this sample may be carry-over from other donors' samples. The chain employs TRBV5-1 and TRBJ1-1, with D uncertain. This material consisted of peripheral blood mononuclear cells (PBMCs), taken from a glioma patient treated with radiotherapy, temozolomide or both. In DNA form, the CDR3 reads TGCGCCAGCAGGTTTCAGACGAACACTGAAGCTTTCTTT. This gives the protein CASRFQTNTEAFF.